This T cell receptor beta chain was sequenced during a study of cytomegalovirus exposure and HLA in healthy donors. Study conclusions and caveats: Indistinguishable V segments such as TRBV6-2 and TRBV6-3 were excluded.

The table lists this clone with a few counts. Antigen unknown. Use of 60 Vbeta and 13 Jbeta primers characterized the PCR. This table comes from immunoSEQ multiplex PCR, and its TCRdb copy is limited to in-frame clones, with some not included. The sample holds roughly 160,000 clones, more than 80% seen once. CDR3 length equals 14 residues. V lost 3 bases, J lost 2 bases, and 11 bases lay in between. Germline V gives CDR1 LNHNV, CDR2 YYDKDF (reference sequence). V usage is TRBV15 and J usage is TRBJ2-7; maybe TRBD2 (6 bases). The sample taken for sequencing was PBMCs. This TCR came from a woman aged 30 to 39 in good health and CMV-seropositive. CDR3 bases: TGTGCCACCAGCAGGTCTGGGACTCCCTACGAGCAGTACTTC. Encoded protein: CATSRSGTPYEQYF.